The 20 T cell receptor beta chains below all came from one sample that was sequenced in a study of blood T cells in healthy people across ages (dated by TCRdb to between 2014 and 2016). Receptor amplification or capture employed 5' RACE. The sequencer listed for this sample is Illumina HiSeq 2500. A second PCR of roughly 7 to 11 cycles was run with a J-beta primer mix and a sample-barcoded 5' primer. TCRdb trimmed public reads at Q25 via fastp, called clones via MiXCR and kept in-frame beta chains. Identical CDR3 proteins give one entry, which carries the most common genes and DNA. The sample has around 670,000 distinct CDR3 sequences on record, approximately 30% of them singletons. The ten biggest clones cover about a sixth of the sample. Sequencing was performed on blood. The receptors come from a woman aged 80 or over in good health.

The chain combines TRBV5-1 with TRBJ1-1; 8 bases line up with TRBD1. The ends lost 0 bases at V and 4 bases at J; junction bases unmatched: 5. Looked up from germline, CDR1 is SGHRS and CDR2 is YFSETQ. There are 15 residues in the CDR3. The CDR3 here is CASSLDPTGGTEAFF. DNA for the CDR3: TGCGCCAGCAGCTTGGATCCCACAGGGGGCACTGAAGCTTTCTTT.

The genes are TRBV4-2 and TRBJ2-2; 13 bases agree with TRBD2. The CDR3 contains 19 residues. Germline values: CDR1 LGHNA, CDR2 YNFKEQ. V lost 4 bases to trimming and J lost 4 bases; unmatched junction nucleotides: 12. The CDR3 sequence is CASSPTSGRFSRATGELFF. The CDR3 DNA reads TGTGCCAGCAGCCCGACTAGCGGGAGGTTTAGTCGGGCCACCGGGGAGCTGTTTTTT.

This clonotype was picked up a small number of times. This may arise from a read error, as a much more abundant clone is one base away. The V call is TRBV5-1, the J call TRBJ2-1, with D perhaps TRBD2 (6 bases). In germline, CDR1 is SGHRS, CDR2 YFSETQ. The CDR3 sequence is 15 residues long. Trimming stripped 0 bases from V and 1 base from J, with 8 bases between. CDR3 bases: TGCGCCAGCAGCTTGGAGGAGGGTTCCTACAATGAGCAGTTCTTC. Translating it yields CASSLEEGSYNEQFF.

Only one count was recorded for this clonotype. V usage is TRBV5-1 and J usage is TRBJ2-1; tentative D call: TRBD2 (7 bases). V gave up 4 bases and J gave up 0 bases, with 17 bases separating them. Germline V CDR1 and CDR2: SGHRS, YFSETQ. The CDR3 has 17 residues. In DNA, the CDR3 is TGCGCCAGCAGCCCCGCTCAGCGGGGACACTCCTACAATGAGCAGTTCTTC. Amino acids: CASSPAQRGHSYNEQFF.

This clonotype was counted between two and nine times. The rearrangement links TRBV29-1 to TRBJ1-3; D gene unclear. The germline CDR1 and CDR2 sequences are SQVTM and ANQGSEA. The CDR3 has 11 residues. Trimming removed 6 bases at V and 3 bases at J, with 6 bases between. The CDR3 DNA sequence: TGCAGCGTCCTGAGTGGAAACACCATATATTTT. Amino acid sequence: CSVLSGNTIYF.

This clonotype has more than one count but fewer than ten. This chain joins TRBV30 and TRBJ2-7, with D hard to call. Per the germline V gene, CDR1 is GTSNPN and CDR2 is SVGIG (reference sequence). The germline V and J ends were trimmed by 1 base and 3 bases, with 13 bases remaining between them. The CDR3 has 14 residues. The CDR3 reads CAWSARPGFYEQYF. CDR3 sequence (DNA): TGTGCCTGGAGTGCCCGACCGGGCTTCTACGAGCAGTACTTC. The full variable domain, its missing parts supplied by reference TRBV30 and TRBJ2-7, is SQTIHQWPATLVQPVGSPLSLECTVEGTSNPNLYWYRQAAGRGLQLLFYSVGIGQISSEVPQNLSASRPQDRQFILSSKKLLLSDSGFYLCAWSARPGFYEQYFGPGTRLTVT.

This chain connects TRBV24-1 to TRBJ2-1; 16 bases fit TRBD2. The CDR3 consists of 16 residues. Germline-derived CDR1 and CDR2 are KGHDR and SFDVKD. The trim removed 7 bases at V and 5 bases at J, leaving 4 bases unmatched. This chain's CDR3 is CATRGTSGGVHNEQFF. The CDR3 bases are TGTGCCACCAGGGGGACTAGCGGGGGGGTCCACAATGAGCAGTTCTTC.

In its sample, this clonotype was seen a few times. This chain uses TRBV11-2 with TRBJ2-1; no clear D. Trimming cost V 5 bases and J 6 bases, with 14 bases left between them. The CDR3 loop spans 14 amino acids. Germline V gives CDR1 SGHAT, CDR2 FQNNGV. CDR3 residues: CASSEIGRRNEQFF. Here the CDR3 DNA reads TGTGCCAGCAGCGAAATAGGCCGCCGCAATGAGCAGTTCTTC.

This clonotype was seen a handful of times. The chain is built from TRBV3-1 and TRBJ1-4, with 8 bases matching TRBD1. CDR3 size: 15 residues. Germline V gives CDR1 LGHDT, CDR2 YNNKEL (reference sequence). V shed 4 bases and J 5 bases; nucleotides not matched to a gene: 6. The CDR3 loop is CASSLRGQENEKLFF. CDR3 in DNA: TGTGCCAGCAGCCTTCGGGGACAGGAGAATGAAAAACTGTTTTTT.

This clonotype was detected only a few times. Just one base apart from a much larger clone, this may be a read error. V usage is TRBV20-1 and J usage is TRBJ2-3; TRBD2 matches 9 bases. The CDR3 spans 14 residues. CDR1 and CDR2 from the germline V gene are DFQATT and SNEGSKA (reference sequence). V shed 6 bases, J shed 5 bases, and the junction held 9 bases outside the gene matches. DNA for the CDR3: TGCAGTGCCATATCGCATAGCGGGGGAGATACGCAGTATTTT. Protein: CSAISHSGGDTQYF.

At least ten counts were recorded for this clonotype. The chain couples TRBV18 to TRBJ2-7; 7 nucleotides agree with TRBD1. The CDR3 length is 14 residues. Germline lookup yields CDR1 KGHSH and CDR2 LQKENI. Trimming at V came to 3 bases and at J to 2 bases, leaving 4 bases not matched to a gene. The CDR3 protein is CASSPGQTPYEQYF. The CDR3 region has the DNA TGTGCCAGCTCACCGGGACAGACCCCCTACGAGCAGTACTTC.

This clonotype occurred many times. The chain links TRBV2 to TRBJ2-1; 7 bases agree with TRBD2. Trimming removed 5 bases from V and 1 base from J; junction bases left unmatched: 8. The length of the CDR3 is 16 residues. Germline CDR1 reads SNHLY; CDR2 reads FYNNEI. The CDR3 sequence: CASSLEERGSYNEQFF. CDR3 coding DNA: TGTGCCAGCAGTCTCGAGGAGCGGGGTTCCTACAATGAGCAGTTCTTC. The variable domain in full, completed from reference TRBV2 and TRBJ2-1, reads EPEVTQTPSHQVTQMGQEVILRCVPISNHLYFYWYRQILGQKVEFLVSFYNNEISEKSEIFDDQFSVERPDGSNFTLKIRSTKLEDSAMYFCASSLEERGSYNEQFFGPGTRLTVL.

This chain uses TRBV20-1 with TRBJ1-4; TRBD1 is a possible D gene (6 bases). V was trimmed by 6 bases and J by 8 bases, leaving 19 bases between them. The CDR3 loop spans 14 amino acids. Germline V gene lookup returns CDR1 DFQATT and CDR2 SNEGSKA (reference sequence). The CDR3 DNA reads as TGCAGTGCCAGACCGACAGGTCACTGGGAAAAACTGTTTTTT. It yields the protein CSARPTGHWEKLFF.

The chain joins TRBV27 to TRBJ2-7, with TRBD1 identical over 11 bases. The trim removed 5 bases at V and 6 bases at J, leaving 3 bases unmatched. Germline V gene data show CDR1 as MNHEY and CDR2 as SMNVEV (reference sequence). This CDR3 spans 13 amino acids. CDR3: CASSKGQGGEQYF. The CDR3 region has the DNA TGTGCCAGCAGTAAGGGACAGGGGGGCGAGCAGTACTTC.

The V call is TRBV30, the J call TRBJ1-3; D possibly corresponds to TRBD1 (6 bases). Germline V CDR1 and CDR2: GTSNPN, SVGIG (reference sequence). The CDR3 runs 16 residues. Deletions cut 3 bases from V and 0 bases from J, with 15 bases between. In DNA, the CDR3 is TGTGCCTGGAGCGCTCGACAGGAGCTCTCTGGAAACACCATATATTTT. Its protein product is CAWSARQELSGNTIYF.

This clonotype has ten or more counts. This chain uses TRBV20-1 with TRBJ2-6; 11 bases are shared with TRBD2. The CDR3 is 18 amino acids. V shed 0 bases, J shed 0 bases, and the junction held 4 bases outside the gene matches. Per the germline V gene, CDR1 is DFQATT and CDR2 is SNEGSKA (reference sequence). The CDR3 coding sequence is TGCAGTGCTAGAGACAGACTAGCGGGGTTCTCTGGGGCCAACGTCCTGACTTTC. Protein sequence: CSARDRLAGFSGANVLTF.

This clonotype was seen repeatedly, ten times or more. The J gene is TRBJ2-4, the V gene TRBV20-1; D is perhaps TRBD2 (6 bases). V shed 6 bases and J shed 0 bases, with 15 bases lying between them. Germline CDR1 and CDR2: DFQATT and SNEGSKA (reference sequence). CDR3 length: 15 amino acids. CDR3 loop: CSAPQEGIAKNIQYF. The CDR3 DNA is TGCAGTGCCCCTCAGGAGGGTATAGCCAAAAACATTCAGTACTTC.

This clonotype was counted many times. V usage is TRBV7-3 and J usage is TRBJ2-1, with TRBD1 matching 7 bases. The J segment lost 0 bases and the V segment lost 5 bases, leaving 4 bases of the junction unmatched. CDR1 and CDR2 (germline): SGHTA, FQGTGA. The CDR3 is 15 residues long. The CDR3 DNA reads TGTGCCAGCAGCCGGGACAGTATCTCCTACAATGAGCAGTTCTTC. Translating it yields CASSRDSISYNEQFF.

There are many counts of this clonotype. DNA for the CDR3: TGCGCCAGCAGCTCAGCTCCGGACGGGAACAATGAGCAGTTCTTC. Protein product: CASSSAPDGNNEQFF. The chain combines TRBV5-1 with TRBJ2-1; possibly TRBD2 for D (5 bases). Germline V gene lookup returns CDR1 SGHRS and CDR2 YFSETQ. Trimming removed 3 bases at V and 5 bases at J, with 15 bases between. The CDR3 totals 15 residues.

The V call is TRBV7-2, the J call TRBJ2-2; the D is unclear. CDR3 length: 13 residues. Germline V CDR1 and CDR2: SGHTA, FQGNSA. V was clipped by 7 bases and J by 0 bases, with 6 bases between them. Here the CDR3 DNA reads TGTGCCAGCAAGGCCGCGAACACCGGGGAGCTGTTTTTT. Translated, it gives CASKAANTGELFF.